Detailed here is one TCR beta chain. Primers: 60 Vbeta forward and 13 Jbeta reverse. Clones were read by immunoSEQ multiplex PCR, and TCRdb kept only the in-frame ones, dropping some. This sample contains nearly 200,000 clones. The data originate from a study of cytomegalovirus exposure and HLA in healthy donors. Germline assignment: CDR1 MNHEY and CDR2 SMNVEV (reference sequence). The CDR3 runs to 19 residues. J gave up 7 bases and V 2 bases, and 16 bases lay outside the gene matches. This clonotype was sampled from a boy aged 5-17 years in good health and CMV-seronegative. This chain connects TRBV27 to TRBJ2-3; 12 bases agree with TRBD2. Sequencing used PBMCs. The CDR3 bases are TGTGCCAGCAGTTTAGGTCAGGCGCTAGCGGGGGGGCCGGGATATACGCAGTATTTT. Protein product: CASSLGQALAGGPGYTQYF.